This T cell receptor beta chain was retrieved from a study of glioma-infiltrating T cells. Trimming stripped 0 bases from V and 0 bases from J, with 8 bases between. The CDR3 runs to 15 residues. Per the germline V gene, CDR1 is ENHRY and CDR2 is SYGVKD. Concerning this clonotype itself: Antigen: not known.

Findings and limits, study-wide: Non-neoplastic patients had below-expected tissue-blood divergence, while all gliomas exceeded expectation. Very few CDR3 sequences were shared between tissue and blood.

TCR alpha and beta CDR3 regions were amplified from RNA using iRepertoire nested multiplex PCR. Tissue mRNA or PBMC total RNA, roughly 85-450 ng, went into one-step reverse transcription and amplification. TCRdb independently ran MiXCR on the multiplex PCR reads; one entry per CDR3 protein. The sample holds about 190,000 distinct CDR3 sequences; around 32% are singletons and the top ten take roughly a fifth. Sequencing used glioma tissue, nonneoplastic brain tissue, or PBMCs (not recorded which). V gene TRBV10-3 combines with J gene TRBJ2-5; the D call may be TRBD1 or TRBD2 (6 bases each). This TCR was sampled from a human donor with low-grade glioma or glioblastoma, undergoing nonglioma brain surgery, or in good health (not recorded which). CDR3 region: CAISESGGNQETQYF. The CDR3, as DNA: TGTGCCATCAGTGAGTCCGGGGGCAACCAAGAGACCCAGTACTTC.